This record covers a single T cell receptor (beta chain). These data are taken from a study of blood T cell repertoires in COVID-19. Study as a whole: Some COVID-19 samples were acute and others convalescent; all came from the United States, Italy and Spain. T cells, B-cell-depleted T cells, or PBMCs provided the cDNA or gDNA that served as material.

Authors' data handling: Cell counts per sample came from amplifying reference gene primers. Sequenced by immunoSEQ multiplex PCR; TCRdb stores in-frame clones only, minus some. V and J calls plus clone size are reproduced from that table; the DNA served to infer D and trimming. The sample includes 90,000 to 120,000 clones, roughly 90% of them seen just once. V was pared by 4 bases and J by 7 bases, with 9 bases between. CDR3 length equals 12 residues. Looked up from germline, CDR1 is SGHTS and CDR2 is YDEGEE. The chain is built from TRBV5-8 and TRBJ2-1, with D uncertain. What was sequenced was peripheral blood. This clonotype was obtained from an older woman with acute or convalescent COVID-19. In nucleotides, the CDR3 is TGTGCCAGCAGCAGACTTGGGAATGAGCAGTTCTTC. Protein sequence: CASSRLGNEQFF.